This T cell receptor beta chain was recovered during a study of T cell changes during pregnancy in multiple sclerosis. Clones were read by immunoSEQ multiplex PCR, and TCRdb kept only the in-frame ones, dropping some. The data contain more than 55,000 clones, 90% of them singletons. The count of this clone is one. Trimming stripped 6 bases from V and 1 base from J, with 18 bases between. The CDR3 consists of 16 residues. Looked up from germline, CDR1 is KGHSH and CDR2 is LQKENI. The clonotype originates from a female donor in good health, enrolled as a control in a pregnancy study. Sequences were derived from peripheral blood, sampled in the third trimester of pregnancy. This chain joins TRBV18 and TRBJ1-1; no definite D call. The CDR3 loop is CASSQAEGAQNTEAFF. The CDR3 bases are TGTGCCAGCTCCCAGGCGGAGGGAGCGCAGAACACTGAAGCTTTCTTT.